This T cell receptor (beta chain) was found in a study of blood T cell repertoires in COVID-19. Whole-study context: Sample material is recorded as cDNA or gDNA derived from T cells, B-cell-depleted T cells, or PBMCs.

This clone was seen a few times. Per the original methods: Scientists estimated how many nucleated cells there were by amplifying reference gene primers. This table comes from immunoSEQ multiplex PCR, and its TCRdb copy is limited to in-frame clones, with some not included. V and J calls and clone size come straight from that table; D and trimming were deduced from the DNA. The sample includes some 270,000 clones, approximately 88% seen only once; the top ten take about 1.8%. Participants came from fewer than 25 US areas, aged about 18 to 89 years. Germline V lookup: CDR1 SGHTA, CDR2 FQGNSA. The V and J ends lost 5 bases and 7 bases, in that order; junction bases with no gene match: 4. This CDR3 comprises 14 residues.

Sequences were obtained from PBMCs or T cells enriched from blood (not recorded which). The chain is built from TRBV7-2 and TRBJ1-3; 11 bases are shared with TRBD1. This sequence was found in a middle-aged woman who had recovered from COVID-19. For the CDR3, the DNA is TGTGCCAGCAGCAGGGACAGGGGGACGAACACCATATATTTT. Protein sequence: CASSRDRGTNTIYF.